This TCR beta chain was retrieved from a study of neurological immune-mediated disorders. Findings and caveats of the study: Healthy controls had more TCR clonal expansion than multiple sclerosis, which showed the least, whereas HTLV-1-associated myelopathy showed the most.

This clonotype has ten or more counts. Its target is unknown. A 10-nucleotide random UMI tagged transcripts in template-switch 5'RACE cDNA synthesis. The authors obtained over 160 million TCR-beta sequences from 15-18 subjects per sequencing run. MiXCR was run by TCRdb on the 5' RACE reads, yielding one entry per CDR3 protein. This table holds about 45,000 distinct CDR3 sequences, approximately 15% found once. Time point of the sample: longitudinal time-point 3. V lost 3 bases and J lost 6, with 14 bases in between. Germline V gives CDR1 SGHVS, CDR2 FNYEAQ. CDR3 length: 14 residues. The rearrangement links TRBV7-6 to TRBJ1-2; D may be TRBD1 (6 bases). This TCR came from a man aged 30-40 years in good health. The source material was PBMCs. Here the CDR3 reads CASSLSQGVDGYTF. CDR3 DNA sequence: TGTGCCAGCAGCTTGTCACAGGGTGTAGATGGCTACACCTTC.